Detailed here is one T cell receptor (beta chain). The time point here: after neoadjuvant nivolumab, at surgical resection. Analysis of PBMCs was direct, with no culture step. This sample is part of a study of neoadjuvant anti-PD-1 for oral cavity cancer. Overall study context: Patients without progression got a fourth dose around day 43.

J lost 0 bases, V lost 7 bases, and 3 bases had no gene match. The CDR3 totals 14 residues. In germline, CDR1 is LNHDA, CDR2 SQIVND (reference sequence). Method: immunoSEQ multiplex PCR; TCRdb's copy keeps in-frame clones and lacks some. The sample comprises more than 8,500 clones, roughly two thirds of which are singletons, and 4.5% rests with the top ten. The sequence was collected from a person aged 35-79 years with oral cavity squamous cell carcinoma. The sequencing here drew on PBMCs, taken after nivolumab (anti-PD-1) treatment. This chain connects TRBV19 to TRBJ1-3, with TRBD1 identical over 7 bases. In DNA, the CDR3 is TGTGCCAGTACCGGGACAGTCTCTGGAAACACCATATATTTT. Protein sequence: CASTGTVSGNTIYF.